The 17 T cell receptor beta chains below all came from one sample that was sequenced in a study of cytomegalovirus exposure and HLA in healthy donors. The PCR had 60 Vbeta and 13 Jbeta primers. Here immunoSEQ multiplex PCR was the method, and the copy in TCRdb shows in-frame clones only, minus some. The table records around 110,000 clones, around 82% of them present only once. Sequences were obtained from PBMCs. Receptor source: a man aged 45-60 years in good health and CMV-seronegative.

The chain links TRBV5-1 to TRBJ2-1; TRBD2 matches at 16 bases. Germline CDR1 SGHRS, CDR2 YFSETQ. The CDR3 has 17 residues. Trimming took 0 bases from V and 8 from J; bases not matched to a gene: 5. DNA of the CDR3: TGCGCCAGCAGCTTGGACGCCGGGACTAGCGGGGGGGATGAGCAGTTCTTC. Its translation: CASSLDAGTSGGDEQFF.

V and J are TRBV11-2 and TRBJ2-4; a possible D gene is TRBD1 (5 bases). Per germline, CDR1 SGHAT and CDR2 FQNNGV. V shed 4 bases and J shed 3 bases, with 19 bases lying between them. The CDR3 length is 17 residues. The CDR3 spells CASSSTRGRVHKNIQYF. CDR3 DNA: TGTGCCAGCAGCTCCACACGAGGCAGGGTACACAAAAACATTCAGTACTTC.

The chain has TRBV27 and TRBJ1-1, with D tentatively TRBD1 (6 bases). The V end was cut by 4 bases, the J end by 10 bases, with 19 bases between. The CDR3 runs to 14 residues. From germline, CDR1 is MNHEY and CDR2 SMNVEV (reference sequence). The DNA for the CDR3 is TGTGCCAGCAGTTCGGACAGCGCACACCCGGGAGCTTTCTTT. This sequence encodes CASSSDSAHPGAFF.

The V call is TRBV29-1, the J call TRBJ2-1; tentatively, D is TRBD2 (7 bases). The CDR3 length is 15 residues. V was pared by 3 bases and J by 2 bases, with 14 bases between. CDR1 SQVTM and CDR2 ANQGSEA come from the germline V gene. CDR3 sequence: CSVEGGTFPYNEQFF. CDR3 nucleotides: TGCAGCGTTGAGGGAGGGACATTCCCCTACAATGAGCAGTTCTTC.

The CDR3 region has the DNA TGTGCCAGCTATCACGGGACAGGATCCTACGAGCAGTACTTC. This sequence encodes CASYHGTGSYEQYF. The chain is built from TRBV2 and TRBJ2-7; the match to TRBD1 covers 8 bases. V lost 8 bases, J lost 1 base, and 7 bases stayed unmatched. The CDR3 runs 14 residues. Germline-derived CDR1 and CDR2 are SNHLY and FYNNEI.

The V and J genes are TRBV10-3 and TRBJ1-5, with D unresolved. The V gene lost 8 bases and the J gene lost 4 bases, with 6 bases spanning the gap. Germline lookup yields CDR1 ENHRY and CDR2 SYGVKD. CDR3 length: 11 amino acids. The CDR3 DNA follows: TGTGCCATCGGGCCGAATCAGCCCCAGCATTTT. Amino acids: CAIGPNQPQHF.

The V gene is TRBV7-6, the J gene TRBJ1-4; the match to TRBD1 covers 8 bases. V dropped 5 bases and J dropped 0; count of bases not matched to a gene: 5. This CDR3 has 16 amino acids. The germline CDR1 and CDR2 sequences are SGHVS and FNYEAQ. The CDR3 region has the DNA TGTGCCAGCAGCCCCTGGACAGGGCCAACTAATGAAAAACTGTTTTTT. It is translated as CASSPWTGPTNEKLFF.

The chain has TRBV7-8 and TRBJ2-2; D not certain. V was clipped by 5 bases and J by 8 bases, with 18 bases between them. The CDR3 consists of 15 residues. Germline V gives CDR1 SGHVS, CDR2 FQNEAQ. The CDR3 DNA reads as TGTGCCAGCAGCGTAAGAGCCGTATTAGTAGGGGAGCTGTTTTTT. This gives the protein CASSVRAVLVGELFF.

The chain uses TRBV11-2 and TRBJ2-3, with D possibly being TRBD2 (7 bases). Germline V lookup: CDR1 SGHAT, CDR2 FQNNGV. The CDR3 has 15 amino acids. Trimming removed 5 bases at V and 5 bases at J, with 17 bases between. The CDR3 DNA follows: TGTGCCAGCAGCCCGGGGGGCCATAGGGGAGATACGCAGTATTTT. It encodes CASSPGGHRGDTQYF.

This clone was seen a single time. The chain combines TRBV19 with TRBJ1-2; 8 bases line up with TRBD1. Germline loops: CDR1 LNHDA, CDR2 SQIVND (reference sequence). The trim removed 3 bases at V and 5 bases at J, leaving 2 bases unmatched. This CDR3 is 13 amino acids long. The CDR3 loop reads CASSITGGYGYTF. CDR3 bases: TGTGCCAGTAGTATCACAGGGGGGTATGGCTACACCTTC.

This chain joins TRBV5-1 and TRBJ1-3, with unresolved D. CDR1 is SGHRS, CDR2 YFSETQ, per germline. CDR3 length: 14 residues. Trimming pared 1 base from V and 0 bases from J, leaving 5 bases between. The CDR3 coding sequence is TGCGCCAGCAGCTTGCAGGACTCTGGAAACACCATATATTTT. Its protein is CASSLQDSGNTIYF.

This clone was counted only a few times. The chain links TRBV15 to TRBJ2-5; tentative D call: TRBD1 (5 bases). Germline V gene sequence: CDR1 LNHNV, CDR2 YYDKDF (reference sequence). Trimming took 3 bases from V and 1 from J, leaving 6 bases between them. The CDR3 sequence is 13 residues long. CDR3 sequence: CATSRTVQETQYF. The CDR3 coding sequence is TGTGCCACCAGCAGGACAGTCCAAGAGACCCAGTACTTC. Complete variable domain (other parts from reference TRBV15 and TRBJ2-5): DAMVIQNPRYQVTQFGKPVTLSCSQTLNHNVMYWYQQKSSQAPKLLFHYYDKDFNNEADTPDNFQSRRPNTSFCFLDIRSPGLGDTAMYLCATSRTVQETQYFGPGTRLLVL.

V usage is TRBV6-1 and J usage is TRBJ2-3; 10 bases fit TRBD2. The CDR3 sequence is 15 residues long. V shed 5 bases and J 1 base; nucleotides not matched to a gene: 3. Germline CDR1 MNHNS, CDR2 SASEGT. CDR3 residues: CASSLAGARTDTQYF. In DNA, the CDR3 is TGTGCCAGCAGTCTAGCGGGGGCCCGCACAGATACGCAGTATTTT.

This sequence joins TRBV6-6 and TRBJ2-5, with 9 bases identical to TRBD2. V lost 7 bases to trimming and J lost 5 bases; unmatched junction nucleotides: 11. This CDR3 spans 15 amino acids. Germline V gene sequence: CDR1 MNHNY, CDR2 SVGAGI (reference sequence). CDR3 sequence: CASTTGGGAKETQYF. For the CDR3, the DNA is TGTGCCAGCACCACAGGCGGGGGGGCCAAGGAGACCCAGTACTTC.

The chain recombines TRBV15 with TRBJ1-5; maybe TRBD1 (5 bases). Germline V gene sequence: CDR1 LNHNV, CDR2 YYDKDF (reference sequence). The V and J ends lost 8 bases and 7 bases respectively, with 15 bases between them. The CDR3 totals 13 residues. Here the CDR3 DNA reads TGTGCCACCGGGAGCTTCGGGGGACAGCCCCAGCATTTT. Its translation is CATGSFGGQPQHF.

This chain joins TRBV7-2 and TRBJ2-1, with D hard to call. V shed 2 bases and J shed 0 bases, with 8 bases lying between them. CDR3 length equals 15 residues. Per the germline V gene, CDR1 is SGHTA and CDR2 is FQGNSA. CDR3 sequence: CASSLLRSSYNEQFF. In nucleotides, the CDR3 is TGTGCCAGCAGCTTATTGAGGAGCTCCTACAATGAGCAGTTCTTC. The variable domain in full, with the rest retrieved from reference TRBV7-2 and TRBJ2-1, is GAGVSQSPSNKVTEKGKDVELRCDPISGHTALYWYRQSLGQGLEFLIYFQGNSAPDKSGLPSDRFSAERTGGSVSTLTIQRTQQEDSAVYLCASSLLRSSYNEQFFGPGTRLTVL.

In nucleotides, the CDR3 is TGTGCCGCCCCAGGGGGCGATGGCTACACCTTC. Translation: CAAPGGDGYTF. V usage is TRBV7-9 and J usage is TRBJ1-2; 8 positions agree with TRBD1. Germline V gives CDR1 SEHNR, CDR2 FQNEAQ (reference sequence). The CDR3 consists of 11 residues. The trim removed 11 bases at V and 6 bases at J, leaving 5 bases unmatched.